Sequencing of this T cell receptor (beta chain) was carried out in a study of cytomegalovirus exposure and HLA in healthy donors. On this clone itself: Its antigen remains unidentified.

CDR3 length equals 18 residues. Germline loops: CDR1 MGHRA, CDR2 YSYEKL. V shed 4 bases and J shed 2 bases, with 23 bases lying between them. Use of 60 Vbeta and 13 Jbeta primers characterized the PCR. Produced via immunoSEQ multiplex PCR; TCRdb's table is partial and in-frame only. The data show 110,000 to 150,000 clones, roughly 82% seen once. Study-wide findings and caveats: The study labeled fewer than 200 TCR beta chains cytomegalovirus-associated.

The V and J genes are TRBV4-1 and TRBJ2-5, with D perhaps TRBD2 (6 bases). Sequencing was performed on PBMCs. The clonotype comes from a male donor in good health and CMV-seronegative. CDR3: CASSPKREVGRLQETQYF. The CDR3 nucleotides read TGCGCCAGCAGCCCTAAGAGGGAGGTAGGCAGGTTACAAGAGACCCAGTACTTC.